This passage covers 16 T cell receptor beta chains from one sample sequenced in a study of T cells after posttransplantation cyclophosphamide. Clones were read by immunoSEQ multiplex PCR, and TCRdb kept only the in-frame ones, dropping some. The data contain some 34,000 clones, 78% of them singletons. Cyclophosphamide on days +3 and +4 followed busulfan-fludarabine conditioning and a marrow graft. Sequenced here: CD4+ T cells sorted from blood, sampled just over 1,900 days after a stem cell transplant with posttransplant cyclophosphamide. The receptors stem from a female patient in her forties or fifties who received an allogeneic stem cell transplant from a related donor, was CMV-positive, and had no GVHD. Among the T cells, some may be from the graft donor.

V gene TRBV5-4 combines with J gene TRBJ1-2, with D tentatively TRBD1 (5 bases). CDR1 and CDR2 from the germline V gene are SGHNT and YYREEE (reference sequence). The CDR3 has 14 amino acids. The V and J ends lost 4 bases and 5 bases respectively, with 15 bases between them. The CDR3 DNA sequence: TGTGCCAGCAGCGGCGGGGGTGGGATATATGGCTACACCTTC. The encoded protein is CASSGGGGIYGYTF.

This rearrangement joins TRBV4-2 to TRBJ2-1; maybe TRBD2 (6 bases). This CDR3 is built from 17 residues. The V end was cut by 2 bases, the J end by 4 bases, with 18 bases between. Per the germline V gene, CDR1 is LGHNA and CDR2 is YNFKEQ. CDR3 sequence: CASSQTLRGTSYNEQFF. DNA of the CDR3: TGTGCCAGCAGCCAAACTCTCCGGGGGACCAGTTACAATGAGCAGTTCTTC.

In DNA, the CDR3 is TGCGCCAGCAGCCAAGATAGAAACAGACAGGGACCTTGGGGCTACACCTTC. Translation gives CASSQDRNRQGPWGYTF. The J gene is TRBJ1-2, the V gene TRBV4-1; 7 bases are a match to TRBD1. Germline lookup yields CDR1 MGHRA and CDR2 YSYEKL. Unmatched junction bases numbered 15, after V lost 0 bases and J lost 8 bases. The CDR3 runs 17 residues.

CDR3 sequence: CSAERGREQYF. The CDR3 DNA reads as TGCAGTGCTGAGAGGGGGCGAGAGCAGTACTTC. The V call is TRBV20-1, the J call TRBJ2-7; TRBD1 agrees at 7 bases. J was trimmed by 7 bases and V by 5 bases; bases with no gene match: 5. The CDR3 contains 11 residues. Germline CDR1 reads DFQATT; CDR2 reads SNEGSKA (reference sequence).

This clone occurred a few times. As DNA, the CDR3 is TGCGCCAGCAGCCCCGGGGGGCATCCCACAGATACGCAGTATTTT. It codes for CASSPGGHPTDTQYF. V is TRBV5-1 and J is TRBJ2-3, with D possibly being TRBD2 (7 bases). The CDR3 totals 15 residues. The V gene lost 4 bases and the J gene lost 2 bases, with 14 bases spanning the gap. Germline values: CDR1 SGHRS, CDR2 YFSETQ.

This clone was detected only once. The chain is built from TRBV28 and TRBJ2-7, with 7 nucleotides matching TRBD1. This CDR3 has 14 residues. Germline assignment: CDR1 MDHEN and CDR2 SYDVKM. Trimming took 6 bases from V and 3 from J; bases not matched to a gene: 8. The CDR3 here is CASRLDRVNYEQYF. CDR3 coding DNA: TGTGCCAGCAGGCTAGACAGGGTGAACTACGAGCAGTACTTC.

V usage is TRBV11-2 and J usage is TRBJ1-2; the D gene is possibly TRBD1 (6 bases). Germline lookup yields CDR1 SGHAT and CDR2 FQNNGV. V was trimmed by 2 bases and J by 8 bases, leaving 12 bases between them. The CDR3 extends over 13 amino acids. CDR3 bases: TGTGCCAGCAGCTTAAGAACAGGGAACGGCTACACCTTC. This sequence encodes CASSLRTGNGYTF.

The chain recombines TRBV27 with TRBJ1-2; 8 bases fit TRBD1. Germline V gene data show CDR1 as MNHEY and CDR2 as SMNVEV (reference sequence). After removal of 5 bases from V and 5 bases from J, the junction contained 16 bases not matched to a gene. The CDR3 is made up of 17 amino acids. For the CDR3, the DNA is TGTGCCAGCAGTCCTCAGAGGACAGGGAGGTTCTCTTATGGCTACACCTTC. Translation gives CASSPQRTGRFSYGYTF.

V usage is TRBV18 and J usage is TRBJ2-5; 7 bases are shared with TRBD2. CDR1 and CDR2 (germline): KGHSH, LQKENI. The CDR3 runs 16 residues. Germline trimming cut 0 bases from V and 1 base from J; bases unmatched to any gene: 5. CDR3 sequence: CASSPPGGGPQETQYF. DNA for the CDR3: TGTGCCAGCTCACCACCAGGCGGGGGACCCCAAGAGACCCAGTACTTC.

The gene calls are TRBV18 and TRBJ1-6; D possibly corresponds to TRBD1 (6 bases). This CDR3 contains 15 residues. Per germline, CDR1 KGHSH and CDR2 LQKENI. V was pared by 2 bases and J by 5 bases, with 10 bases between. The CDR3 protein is CASSPTDRDNSPLHF. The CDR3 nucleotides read TGTGCCAGCTCACCAACGGACAGAGATAATTCACCCCTCCACTTT.

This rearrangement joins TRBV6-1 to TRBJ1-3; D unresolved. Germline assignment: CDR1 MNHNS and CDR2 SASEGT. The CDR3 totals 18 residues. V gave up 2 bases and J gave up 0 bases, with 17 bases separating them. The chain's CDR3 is CASSEIGRRLHSGNTIYF. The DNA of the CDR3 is TGTGCCAGCAGTGAAATTGGGCGGAGACTACACTCTGGAAACACCATATATTTT.

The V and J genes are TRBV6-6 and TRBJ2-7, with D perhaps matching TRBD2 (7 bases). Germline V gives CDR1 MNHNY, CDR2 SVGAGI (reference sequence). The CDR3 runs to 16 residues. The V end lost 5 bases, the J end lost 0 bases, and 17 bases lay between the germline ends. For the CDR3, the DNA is TGTGCCAGCAGTCCCCCCGGGGGGCCCAGCTCCTACGAGCAGTACTTC. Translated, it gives CASSPPGGPSSYEQYF.

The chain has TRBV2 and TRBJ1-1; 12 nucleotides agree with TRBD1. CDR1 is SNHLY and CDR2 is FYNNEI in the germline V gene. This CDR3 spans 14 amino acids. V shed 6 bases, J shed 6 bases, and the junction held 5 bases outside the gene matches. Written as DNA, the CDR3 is TGTGCCAGCAGCGGGACAGGGGGCACCGCTGAAGCTTTCTTT. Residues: CASSGTGGTAEAFF.

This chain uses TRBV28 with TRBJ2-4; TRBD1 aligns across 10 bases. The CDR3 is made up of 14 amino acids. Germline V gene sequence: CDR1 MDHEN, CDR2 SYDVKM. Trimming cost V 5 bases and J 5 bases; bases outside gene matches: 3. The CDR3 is CASSRQGAENIQYF. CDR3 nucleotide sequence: TGTGCCAGCAGTAGACAGGGGGCAGAAAACATTCAGTACTTC.

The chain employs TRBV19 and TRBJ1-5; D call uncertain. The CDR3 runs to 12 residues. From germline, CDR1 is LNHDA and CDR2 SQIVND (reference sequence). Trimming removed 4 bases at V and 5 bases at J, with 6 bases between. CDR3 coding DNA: TGTGCCAGTAGTACCTATTATCAGCCCCAGCATTTT. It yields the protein CASSTYYQPQHF.

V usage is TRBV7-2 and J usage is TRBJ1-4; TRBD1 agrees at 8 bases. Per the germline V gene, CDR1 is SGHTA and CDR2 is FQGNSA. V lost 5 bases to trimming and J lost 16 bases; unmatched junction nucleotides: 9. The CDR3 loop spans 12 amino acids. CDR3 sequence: CASSTWTGRPFF. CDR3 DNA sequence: TGTGCCAGCAGCACCTGGACAGGGCGTCCGTTTTTT.